The 10 T cell receptor beta chains below were found in one sample sequenced in a study of synovial regulatory T cells in juvenile arthritis. Antigens of these TCRs are unknown. Study results and caveats: Blood Treg cells that were inflammation-associated showed lower TCR diversity than other blood Treg cells.

The table came from immunoSEQ multiplex PCR; TCRdb's copy has only in-frame clones and leaves some out. In total, the table holds over a thousand clones. The sample was Treg cells from blood. Subset in this sample: HLA-DR+ inflammation-associated blood Treg cells. Every receptor here comes from a donor younger than 30 with juvenile idiopathic arthritis.

Its frequency marks this clone as medium-sized. The V gene is TRBV27, the J gene TRBJ2-7; as DNA is missing, the TRBD2 call by TCRdb cannot be tested. Germline assignment: CDR1 MNHEY and CDR2 SMNVEV (reference sequence). This CDR3 is built from 16 residues. The DNA sequence is not available. The CDR3 protein is CASSAGGGWALYEQYF.

By frequency, this clone is medium-sized. This chain links TRBV2 with TRBJ2-3; TCRdb's D call of TRBD2 is untestable without DNA. Germline values: CDR1 SNHLY, CDR2 FYNNEI. The CDR3 is 16 residues long. Only the protein sequence is given. This chain's CDR3 is CASSESLLVDRDTQYF.

By frequency, this clone registers medium-sized (0.01 to 0.1%). This chain uses TRBV20-1 with TRBJ1-2; the D call of TRBD1 rests on TCRdb alone, since no DNA is present to check it. This CDR3 is built from 11 residues. No DNA sequence was recorded. The V gene's germline CDR1 is DFQATT and CDR2 SNEGSKA (reference sequence). CDR3 loop: CSAAQSYGYTF.

Considering frequency, this clone is medium-sized. The V and J genes are TRBV18 and TRBJ2-7; lacking DNA, the TRBD2 call made by TCRdb goes unchecked. The CDR3 has 17 amino acids. Only the protein is on record. Looked up from germline, CDR1 is KGHSH and CDR2 is LQKENI. This CDR3 reads CASSPRPGLAGRYEQYF.

V gene TRBV11-2 combines with J gene TRBJ2-5; lacking DNA, the TRBD2 call made by TCRdb goes unchecked. Germline CDR1 SGHAT, CDR2 FQNNGV. The CDR3 has 13 residues. Only the protein sequence is given. The CDR3 sequence: CASSHGGAKTQYF.

The chain links TRBV9 to TRBJ2-2; absent DNA, TCRdb's TRBD2 call cannot be checked. The CDR3 covers 18 residues. No DNA accompanies this entry. CDR1 is SGDLS and CDR2 is YYNGEE in the germline V gene. The chain's CDR3 is CASSVGGAGGGNTGELFF. Complete variable domain (other parts from reference TRBV9 and TRBJ2-2): DSGVTQTPKHLITATGQRVTLRCSPRSGDLSVYWYQQSLDQGLQFLIQYYNGEERAKGNILERFSAQQFPDLHSELNLSSLELGDSALYFCASSVGGAGGGNTGELFFGEGSRLTVL.

The J gene is TRBJ2-7, the V gene TRBV4-3; TCRdb returns TRBD1, unconfirmable since there is no DNA. This CDR3 has 15 amino acids. The DNA is not on file. CDR1 LGHNA and CDR2 YSLEER come from the germline V gene. This chain's CDR3 is CASSQDVGQSYEQYF.

This clone is identified as medium-sized (0.01 to 0.1%) from frequency. The rearrangement links TRBV30 to TRBJ2-7; TCRdb designates TRBD1, a call that cannot be tested without DNA. The CDR3 length is 16 residues. The record lacks a DNA sequence. Germline V gene lookup returns CDR1 GTSNPN and CDR2 SVGIG (reference sequence). Here the CDR3 reads CAWSDLAGTATYEQYF.

Judged by frequency, this clone is medium-sized. The chain recombines TRBV2 with TRBJ1-1. This CDR3 has 14 amino acids. Only the protein is available. Germline CDR1 SNHLY, CDR2 FYNNEI. The CDR3: CASSLGNPNTEAFF.

This clone is deemed large (0.1 to 1%) by its frequency. V and J are TRBV7-6 and TRBJ2-7; TCRdb outputs TRBD2, but without DNA this stays unchecked. This CDR3 is built from 16 residues. No DNA sequence was recorded. Germline-derived CDR1 and CDR2 are SGHVS and FNYEAQ. CDR3 sequence: CASSLVLAGASYEQYF.